The T cell receptor (beta chain) described here comes from a study of cytomegalovirus exposure and HLA in healthy donors. The study ran its PCR with 60 Vbeta and 13 Jbeta primers. Repertoires were generated with immunoSEQ multiplex PCR, while TCRdb's copy carries only in-frame clones and drops some. The sample includes over 85,000 clones, 75% to 85% of them seen just once. There are 15 residues in the CDR3. In germline, CDR1 is SGHAT, CDR2 FQNNGV. The junction had 1 base not matched to a gene; V was cut back by 3 bases and J by 0 bases. The TCR sequence derives from a woman in her 40s in good health and CMV-seronegative. The sequenced sample was PBMCs. This chain joins TRBV11-2 and TRBJ2-5; 10 bases are shared with TRBD2. CDR3 protein: CASSFSGGHQETQYF. In DNA, the CDR3 is TGTGCCAGCAGCTTTAGCGGGGGGCACCAAGAGACCCAGTACTTC.